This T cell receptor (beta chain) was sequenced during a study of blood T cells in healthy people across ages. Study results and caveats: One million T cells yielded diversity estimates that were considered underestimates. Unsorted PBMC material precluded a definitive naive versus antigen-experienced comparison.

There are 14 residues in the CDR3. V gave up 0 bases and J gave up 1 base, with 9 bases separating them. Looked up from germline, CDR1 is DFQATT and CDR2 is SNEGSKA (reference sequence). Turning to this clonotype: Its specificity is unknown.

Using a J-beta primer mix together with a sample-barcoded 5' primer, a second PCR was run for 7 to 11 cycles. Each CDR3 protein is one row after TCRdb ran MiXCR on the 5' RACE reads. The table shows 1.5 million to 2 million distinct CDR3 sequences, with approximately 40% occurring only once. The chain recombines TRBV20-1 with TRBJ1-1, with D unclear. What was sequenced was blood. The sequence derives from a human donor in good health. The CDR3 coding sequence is TGCAGTGCTAGAGATATTCGGAGGAACACTGAAGCTTTCTTT. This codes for CSARDIRRNTEAFF.